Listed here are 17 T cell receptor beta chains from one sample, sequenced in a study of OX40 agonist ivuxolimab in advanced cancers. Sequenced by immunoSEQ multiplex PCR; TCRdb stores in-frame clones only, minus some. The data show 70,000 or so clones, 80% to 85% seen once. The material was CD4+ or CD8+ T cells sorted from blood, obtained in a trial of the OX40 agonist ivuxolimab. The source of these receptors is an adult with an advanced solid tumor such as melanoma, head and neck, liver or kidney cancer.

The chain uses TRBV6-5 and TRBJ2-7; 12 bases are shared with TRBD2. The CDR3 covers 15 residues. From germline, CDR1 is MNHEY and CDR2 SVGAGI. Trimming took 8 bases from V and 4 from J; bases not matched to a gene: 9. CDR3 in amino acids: CASSSASGGAYEQYF. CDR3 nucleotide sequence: TGTGCCAGCTCCTCGGCTAGCGGGGGGGCATACGAGCAGTACTTC.

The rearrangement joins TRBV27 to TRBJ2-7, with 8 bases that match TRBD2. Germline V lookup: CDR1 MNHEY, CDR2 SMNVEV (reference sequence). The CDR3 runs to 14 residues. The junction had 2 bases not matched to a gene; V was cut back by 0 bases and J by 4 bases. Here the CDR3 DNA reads TGTGCCAGCAGTTTATCCAGCGGGGGATACGAGCAGTACTTC. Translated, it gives CASSLSSGGYEQYF.

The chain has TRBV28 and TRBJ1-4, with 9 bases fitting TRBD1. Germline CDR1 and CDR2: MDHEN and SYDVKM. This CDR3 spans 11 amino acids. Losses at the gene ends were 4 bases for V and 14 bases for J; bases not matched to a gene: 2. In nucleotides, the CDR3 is TGTGCCAGCAGTTCTGACAGGGGGCTGTTTTTT. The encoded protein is CASSSDRGLFF.

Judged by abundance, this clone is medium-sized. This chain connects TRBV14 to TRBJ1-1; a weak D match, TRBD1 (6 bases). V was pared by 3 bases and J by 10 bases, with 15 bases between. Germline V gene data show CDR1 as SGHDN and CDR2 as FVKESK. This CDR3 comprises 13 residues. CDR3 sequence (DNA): TGTGCCAGCAGCCAGATACAGGGAGCCATAGCTTTCTTT. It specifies CASSQIQGAIAFF.

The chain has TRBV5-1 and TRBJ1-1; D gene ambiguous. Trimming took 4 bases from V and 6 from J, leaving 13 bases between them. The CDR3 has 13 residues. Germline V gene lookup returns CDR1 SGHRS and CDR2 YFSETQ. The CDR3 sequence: CASSALISPEAFF. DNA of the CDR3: TGCGCCAGCAGCGCACTAATCTCCCCTGAAGCTTTCTTT.

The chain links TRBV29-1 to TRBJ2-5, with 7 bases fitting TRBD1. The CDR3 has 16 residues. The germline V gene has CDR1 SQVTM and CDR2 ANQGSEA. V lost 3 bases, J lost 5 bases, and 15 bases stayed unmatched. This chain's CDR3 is CSVDRGQVAGVETQYF. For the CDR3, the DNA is TGCAGCGTTGACCGAGGACAGGTGGCCGGTGTGGAGACCCAGTACTTC. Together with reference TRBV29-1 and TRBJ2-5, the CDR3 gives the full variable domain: SAVISQKPSRDICQRGTSLTIQCQVDSQVTMMFWYRQQPGQSLTLIATANQGSEATYESGFVIDKFPISRPNLTFSTLTVSNMSPEDSSIYLCSVDRGQVAGVETQYFGPGTRLLVL.

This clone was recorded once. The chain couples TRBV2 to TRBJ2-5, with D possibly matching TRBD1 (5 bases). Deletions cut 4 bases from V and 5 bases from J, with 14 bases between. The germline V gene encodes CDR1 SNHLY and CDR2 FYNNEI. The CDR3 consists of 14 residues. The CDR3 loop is CASSGDRTSETQYF. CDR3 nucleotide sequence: TGTGCCAGCAGTGGAGACAGAACGAGCGAGACCCAGTACTTC.

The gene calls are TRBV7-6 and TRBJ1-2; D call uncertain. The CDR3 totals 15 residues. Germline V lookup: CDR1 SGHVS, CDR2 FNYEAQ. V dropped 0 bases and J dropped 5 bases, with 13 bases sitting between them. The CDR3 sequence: CASSLAGKKGYGYTF. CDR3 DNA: TGTGCCAGCAGCTTAGCGGGCAAGAAGGGTTATGGCTACACCTTC.

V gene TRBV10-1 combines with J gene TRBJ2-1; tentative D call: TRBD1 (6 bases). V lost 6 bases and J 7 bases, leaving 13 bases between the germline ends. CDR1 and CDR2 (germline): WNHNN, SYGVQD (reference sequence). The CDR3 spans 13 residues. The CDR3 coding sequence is TGCGCCAGCAGCGCCACAGGGATGAATGAGCAGTTCTTC. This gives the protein CASSATGMNEQFF.

The CDR3, as DNA: TGTGCCAGTAGTATAGACCCCGGACCGGGACTGAAGTACAATGAGCAGTTCTTC. Its protein is CASSIDPGPGLKYNEQFF. The chain is built from TRBV19 and TRBJ2-1; TRBD2 is a possible D gene (6 bases). Deletions cut 0 bases from V and 4 bases from J, with 19 bases between. Germline V lookup: CDR1 LNHDA, CDR2 SQIVND (reference sequence). The CDR3 has 18 residues.

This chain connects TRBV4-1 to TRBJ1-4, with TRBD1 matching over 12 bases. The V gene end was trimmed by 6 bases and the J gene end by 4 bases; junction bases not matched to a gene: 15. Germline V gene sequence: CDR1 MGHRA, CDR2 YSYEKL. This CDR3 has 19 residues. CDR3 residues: CASSRLPGQGARINEKLFF. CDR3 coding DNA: TGCGCCAGCAGTCGCCTTCCGGGACAGGGGGCGCGAATTAATGAAAAACTGTTTTTT.

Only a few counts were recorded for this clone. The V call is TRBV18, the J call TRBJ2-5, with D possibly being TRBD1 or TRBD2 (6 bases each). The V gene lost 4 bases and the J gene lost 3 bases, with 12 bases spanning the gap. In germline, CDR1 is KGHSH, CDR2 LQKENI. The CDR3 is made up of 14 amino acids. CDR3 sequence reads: CASSQAGEEETQYF. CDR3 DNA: TGTGCCAGCTCACAGGCAGGGGAGGAAGAGACCCAGTACTTC.

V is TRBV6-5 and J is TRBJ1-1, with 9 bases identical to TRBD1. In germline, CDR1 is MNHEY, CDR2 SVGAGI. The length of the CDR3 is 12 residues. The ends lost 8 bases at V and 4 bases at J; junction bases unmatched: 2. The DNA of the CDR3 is TGTGCCAGCCTGGACAGGGGCACTGAAGCTTTCTTT. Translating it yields CASLDRGTEAFF.

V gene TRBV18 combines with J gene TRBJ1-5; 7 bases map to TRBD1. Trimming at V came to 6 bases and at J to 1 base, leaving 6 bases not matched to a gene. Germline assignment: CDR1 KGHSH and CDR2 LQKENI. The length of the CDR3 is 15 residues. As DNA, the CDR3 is TGTGCCAGCTCTTCCGGGACAGTCAGCAATCAGCCCCAGCATTTT. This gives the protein CASSSGTVSNQPQHF.

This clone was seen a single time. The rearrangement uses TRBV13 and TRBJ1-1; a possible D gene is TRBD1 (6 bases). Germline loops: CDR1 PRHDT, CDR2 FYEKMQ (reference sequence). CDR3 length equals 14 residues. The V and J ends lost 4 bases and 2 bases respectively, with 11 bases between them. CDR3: CASSSLTGNTEAFF. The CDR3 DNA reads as TGTGCCAGCAGCTCACTGACAGGCAACACTGAAGCTTTCTTT.

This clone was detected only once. CDR3 region: CASGRPREKLFF. CDR3 DNA sequence: TGTGCCAGCGGCAGGCCGCGCGAAAAACTGTTTTTT. The chain uses TRBV6-1 and TRBJ1-4; D call uncertain. CDR1 is MNHNS and CDR2 is SASEGT in the germline V gene. Trimming took off 8 bases at V and 8 bases at J, with 12 bases between the two ends. The CDR3 sequence is 12 residues long.

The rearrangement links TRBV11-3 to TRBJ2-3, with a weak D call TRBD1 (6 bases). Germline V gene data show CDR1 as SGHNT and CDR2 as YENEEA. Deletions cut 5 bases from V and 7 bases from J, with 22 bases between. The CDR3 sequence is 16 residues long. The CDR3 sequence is CASSARQDRSRNTQYF. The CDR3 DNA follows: TGTGCCAGCAGCGCCCGACAGGACCGCTCGAGGAATACGCAGTATTTT.